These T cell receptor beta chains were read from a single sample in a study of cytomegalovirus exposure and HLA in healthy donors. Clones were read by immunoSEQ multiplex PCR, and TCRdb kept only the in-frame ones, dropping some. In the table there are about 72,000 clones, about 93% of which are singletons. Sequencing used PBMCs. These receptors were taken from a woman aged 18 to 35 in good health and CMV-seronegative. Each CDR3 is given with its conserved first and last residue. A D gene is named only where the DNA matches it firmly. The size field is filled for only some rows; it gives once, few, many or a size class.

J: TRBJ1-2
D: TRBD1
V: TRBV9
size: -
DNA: TGTGCCAGCAGCGGGCCGAACAGGGGCGGCTATGGCTACACCTTC
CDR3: CASSGPNRGGYGYTF

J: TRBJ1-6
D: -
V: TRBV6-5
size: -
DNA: TGTGCCAGCAGACCCGGGGATGGGGTTTCACCCCTCCACTTT
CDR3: CASRPGDGVSPLHF

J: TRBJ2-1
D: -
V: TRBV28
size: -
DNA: TGTGCCAGCAGTATGGGGGGGGCCGGCTACAATGAGCAGTTCTTC
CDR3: CASSMGGAGYNEQFF

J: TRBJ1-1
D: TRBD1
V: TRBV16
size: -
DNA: TGTGCCAGCAGCCAGCCCGACAGGGACACTGAAGCTTTCTTT
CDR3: CASSQPDRDTEAFF

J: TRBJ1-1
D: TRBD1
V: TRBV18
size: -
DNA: TGTGCCAGCTCATCGTATACAGGGGGCGCGTCTGAAGCTTTCTTT
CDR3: CASSSYTGGASEAFF

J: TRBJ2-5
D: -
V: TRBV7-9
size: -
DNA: TGTGCCAGCACTCTTTTTACCCCGCGGGGGCCGATGAGGGCGGAGACCCAGTACTTC
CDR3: CASTLFTPRGPMRAETQYF

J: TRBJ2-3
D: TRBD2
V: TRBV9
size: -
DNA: TGTGCCAGCAGCCGACTAGCGGGGCTCACAGATACGCAGTATTTT
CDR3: CASSRLAGLTDTQYF

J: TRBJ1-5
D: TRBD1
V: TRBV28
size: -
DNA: TGTGCCAGCAGGGGACAGGGGGCAGGCCAGCCCCAGCATTTT
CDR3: CASRGQGAGQPQHF

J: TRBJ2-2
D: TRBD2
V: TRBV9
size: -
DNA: TGTGCCAGCAGCGTAGAAAATGCGGACCGAACTAGCGGGGGTTACACCGGGGAGCTGTTTTTT
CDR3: CASSVENADRTSGGYTGELFF

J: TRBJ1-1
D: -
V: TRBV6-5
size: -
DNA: TGTGCCAGCAGATTACAACAGGGATTCACTGAAGCTTTCTTT
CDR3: CASRLQQGFTEAFF

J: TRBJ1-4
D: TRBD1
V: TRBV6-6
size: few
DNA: TGTGCCAGCCGGACAGGGGGAACTAATGAAAAACTGTTTTTT
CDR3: CASRTGGTNEKLFF

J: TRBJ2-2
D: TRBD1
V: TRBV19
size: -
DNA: TGTGCCAGTCAAACCCGACAGGGGAACACCGGGGAGCTGTTTTTT
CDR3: CASQTRQGNTGELFF

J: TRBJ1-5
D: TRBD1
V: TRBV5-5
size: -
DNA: TGTGCCAGCAGCACAACAGGGGGTAGCAATCAGCCCCAGCATTTT
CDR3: CASSTTGGSNQPQHF

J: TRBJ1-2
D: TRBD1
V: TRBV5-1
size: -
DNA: TGCGCCAGCAGCTTGGTGGGGACAGGCGCTAACTATGGCTACACCTTC
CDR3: CASSLVGTGANYGYTF

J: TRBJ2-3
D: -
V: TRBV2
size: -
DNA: TGTTCCCTGGTACCCTCCCCCGGAGATACGCAGTATTTT
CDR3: CSLVPSPGDTQYF

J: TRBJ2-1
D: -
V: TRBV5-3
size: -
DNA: TGTGCCAGAAGCTTGGTCTGTAGCTCCTACAATGAGCAGTTCTTC
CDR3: CARSLVCSSYNEQFF

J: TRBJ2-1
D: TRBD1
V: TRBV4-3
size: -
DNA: TGCGCCAGCAGCCAACGGGACAGGATCCTGTTCTTC
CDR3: CASSQRDRILFF

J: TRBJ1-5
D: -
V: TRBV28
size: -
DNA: TGTGCCAGCAGGATTCGGGGGGCACAGCCCCAGCATTTT
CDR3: CASRIRGAQPQHF

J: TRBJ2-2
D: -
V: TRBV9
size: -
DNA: TGTGCCAGCAGCGTAGTTAACTCCGGGGAGCTGTTTTTT
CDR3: CASSVVNSGELFF

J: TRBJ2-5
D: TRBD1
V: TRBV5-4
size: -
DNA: TGTGCCAGCAGCTTGAGGGGGCGACAAGAGACCCAGTACTTC
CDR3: CASSLRGRQETQYF

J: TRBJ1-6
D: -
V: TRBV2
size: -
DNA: TGTGCCAGCAGACCTGACGCGGCCGGGGTGAATTCACCCCTCCACTTT
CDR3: CASRPDAAGVNSPLHF

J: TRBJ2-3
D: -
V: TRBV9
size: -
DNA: TGTGCCAGCAGCGTACCCCCCGCAGATACGCAGTATTTT
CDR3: CASSVPPADTQYF

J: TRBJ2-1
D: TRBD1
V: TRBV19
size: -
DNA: TGTGCCAGTAGTATAATCGGGACAGGGATATACAATGAGCAGTTCTTC
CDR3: CASSIIGTGIYNEQFF

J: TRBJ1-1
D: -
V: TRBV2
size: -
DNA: TGTGCCATCTTAGACCCTGGGGCCAGGGGTAGCACTGAAGCTTTCTTT
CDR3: CAILDPGARGSTEAFF

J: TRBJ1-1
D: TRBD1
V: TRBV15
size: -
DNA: TGTGCCACCAGCCAGGGACAGGGGGGTCCCTGGGATGAAGCTTTCTTT
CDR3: CATSQGQGGPWDEAFF

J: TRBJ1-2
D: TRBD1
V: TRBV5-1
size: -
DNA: TGCGCCAGCAGCTTGGGGACAGGGGGCTATGGCTACACCTTC
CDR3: CASSLGTGGYGYTF